The source of this T cell receptor (beta chain) is a study of radiotherapy plus CTLA-4 blockade in lung cancer. Study-level information: About 17% of enrolled patients responded objectively, and 31% had disease control.

Assay: immunoSEQ multiplex PCR; the TCRdb copy retains only in-frame clones and omits some. The sample has around 37,000 clones; about 69% are singletons. General study findings and limits: The best prediction of response reportedly came from early blood T cell clone dynamics, with interferon-beta. After treatment with radiotherapy plus ipilimumab, TCR clones that came from the tumor expanded in blood.

V lost 4 bases, J lost 7 bases, and 8 bases stayed unmatched. This CDR3 has 14 residues. Germline V CDR1 and CDR2: MDHEN, SYDVKM. Details on this clone: Its specificity is not known.

Patients had chemo-refractory metastatic non-small-cell lung cancer and received focal radiation plus CTLA-4 blockade that used ipilimumab. The rearrangement joins TRBV28 to TRBJ2-7, with 9 bases aligning to TRBD2. Sequenced here: peripheral blood, sampled from a patient treated with radiotherapy plus ipilimumab. This receptor was taken from a human donor with non-small cell lung cancer that progressed on radiotherapy plus ipilimumab. This chain's CDR3 is CASSSIAGVYEQYF. CDR3 nucleotides: TGTGCCAGCAGTTCTATAGCGGGAGTATATGAGCAGTACTTC.